This entry lists 7 T cell receptor beta chains sequenced from one sample in a study of tumor-infiltrating lymphocytes in primary liver carcinoma. With a constant-region primer, TCR beta cDNA was made from approximately 500 ng of total RNA. Slightly modified ARM-PCR served as the procedure for the TCR beta libraries. These libraries came from three rounds of nested multiplex PCR. Rounds one and two of PCR, each of roughly 10 cycles, were primed with TRBV1-TRBV30 forward primers and a C-beta reverse primer. From the multiplex PCR reads, TCRdb called clonotypes with MiXCR, one entry per CDR3 protein. Among 330,000 or so distinct CDR3 sequences listed, around 60% were seen once. RNA was extracted from whole blood without cell sorting, alongside germline DNA. Material for sequencing was peripheral blood. These receptor sequences come from a middle-aged man with primary liver carcinoma and hepatitis B virus infection.

On this clonotype itself: Since a much larger clone is just one base distant, this may be a read error. The chain carries TRBV4-1 and TRBJ2-7, with a possible D match to TRBD1 (6 bases). CDR3 length: 16 residues. Germline CDR1 reads MGHRA; CDR2 reads YSYEKL. The CDR3 DNA sequence: TGCGCCAGCAGCCAAGGCCCCAGGGGTAGGGCCTACGGGCAGTACTTC. Protein product: CASSQGPRGRAYGQYF.

This clonotype showed up many times. The CDR3 DNA is TGTGCCAGCAGGGACGTCGGTATGGCGCAGTATTTT. As protein: CASRDVGMAQYF. The chain employs TRBV6-2 or TRBV6-3 and TRBJ2-3; D remains ambiguous. The CDR3 is 12 amino acids. Germline assignment: CDR1 MNHEY and CDR2 SVGEGT. The germline V and J ends were trimmed by 6 bases and 10 bases, with 14 bases remaining between them.

The gene calls are TRBV5-1 and TRBJ2-3, with no clear D. The CDR3 runs to 15 residues. V was clipped by 3 bases and J by 3 bases, with 14 bases between them. The V gene's germline CDR1 is SGHRS and CDR2 YFSETQ. The CDR3 reads CASSSDRTITDTQYF. CDR3 nucleotides: TGCGCCAGCAGCTCGGACCGAACCATTACAGATACGCAGTATTTT.

This clonotype was found many times. This chain uses TRBV13 with TRBJ2-7; tentative D call: TRBD1 (6 bases). The CDR3 sequence is 15 residues long. The V gene lost 5 bases and the J gene lost 8 bases, with 22 bases spanning the gap. CDR1 and CDR2 (germline): PRHDT, FYEKMQ (reference sequence). The DNA for the CDR3 is TGTGCCAGCAGCCTCCCCGGATCCACAGGGCGTAAGCAGTACTTC. Translation gives CASSLPGSTGRKQYF.

This clonotype was counted only a few times. Here the CDR3 reads CVSSLSPGQGYEQYF. In DNA, the CDR3 is TGTGTCAGTAGCTTGAGTCCGGGACAGGGCTACGAGCAGTACTTC. The chain uses TRBV11-2 and TRBJ2-7, with 9 bases aligning to TRBD1. The germline V gene has CDR1 SGHAT and CDR2 FQNNGV. The CDR3 length is 15 residues.

The genes are TRBV28 and TRBJ2-3; D perhaps matches TRBD2 (5 bases). V was clipped by 4 bases and J by 3 bases, with 14 bases between them. The CDR3 extends over 15 amino acids. The germline V gene encodes CDR1 MDHEN and CDR2 SYDVKM. CDR3 in DNA: TGTGCCAGCAGTTCCGCCGGGAAATGGACAGATACGCAGTATTTT. Translation: CASSSAGKWTDTQYF.

Worth noting for this clonotype: A clone one base away is much larger, so this may be a read error. The chain recombines TRBV13 with TRBJ1-6; D possibly corresponds to TRBD1 (5 bases). Germline V CDR1 and CDR2: PRHDT, FYEKMQ (reference sequence). The CDR3 sequence is 14 residues long. V was shortened by 9 bases and J by 6 bases, with 15 bases between the two germline ends. The CDR3 here is CARRDGASNSPLHF. DNA of the CDR3: TGTGCCAGGAGGGACGGGGCGAGTAATTCACCCCTCCACTTT.